One and the same sample provided the 7 T cell receptor beta chains below, sequenced in a study of blood T cell repertoires in COVID-19. The protocol was immunoSEQ multiplex PCR, while the TCRdb copy is restricted to in-frame clones and leaves out a portion. The table shows under 60,000 clones, with 80% to 95% occurring only once. Sequences were obtained from peripheral blood. The receptors stem from a human donor in a cohort sampled during active COVID-19.

The J gene is TRBJ1-3, the V gene TRBV7-8; D unresolved. Germline CDR1 reads SGHVS; CDR2 reads FQNEAQ. The length of the CDR3 is 14 residues. V lost 4 bases and J 2 bases, leaving 9 bases between the germline ends. CDR3 nucleotide sequence: TGTGCCAGCAGCTCGACCACTACTGGAAACACCATATATTTT. This translates into CASSSTTTGNTIYF.

This clone was counted a single time. The V and J genes are TRBV9 and TRBJ2-7; 9 positions agree with TRBD1. After removal of 0 bases from V and 3 bases from J, the junction contained 4 bases not matched to a gene. CDR1 and CDR2 (germline): SGDLS, YYNGEE. This CDR3 has 15 residues. The CDR3 reads CASSVEGQGFYEQYF. DNA of the CDR3: TGTGCCAGCAGCGTAGAGGGACAGGGATTCTACGAGCAGTACTTC.

This rearrangement joins TRBV25-1 to TRBJ2-3; 11 bases fit TRBD2. Losses at the gene ends were 7 bases for V and 3 bases for J; bases not matched to a gene: 3. Germline CDR1 and CDR2: MGHDK and SYGVNS. There are 14 residues in the CDR3. CDR3 DNA sequence: TGTGCCAGCACCAGGACTAGCGGGACAGATACGCAGTATTTT. It translates to CASTRTSGTDTQYF.

CDR3 nucleotide sequence: TGTGCCAGCAGTTTAAATCGCGGGACAGGGTACGAGACCCAGTACTTC. Translation: CASSLNRGTGYETQYF. The chain couples TRBV27 to TRBJ2-5; 9 positions match TRBD1. Trimming took 2 bases from V and 5 from J; bases not matched to a gene: 9. The CDR3 runs 16 residues. Germline V gives CDR1 MNHEY, CDR2 SMNVEV (reference sequence).

V is TRBV7-2 and J is TRBJ1-1, with 8 bases lining up with TRBD1. Germline loops: CDR1 SGHTA, CDR2 FQGNSA. The V gene end was trimmed by 2 bases and the J gene end by 8 bases; junction bases not matched to a gene: 10. This CDR3 has 15 amino acids. As DNA, the CDR3 is TGTGCCAGCAGCTTAAGGGGACCAACAGGGGGAGAAGCTTTCTTT. It specifies CASSLRGPTGGEAFF.

The V call is TRBV4-1, the J call TRBJ1-1, with D tentatively TRBD1 (6 bases). V was cut by 1 base and J by 3 bases, with 9 bases left in between. Germline V gives CDR1 MGHRA, CDR2 YSYEKL. The CDR3 covers 14 residues. CDR3 loop: CASSQGGHYTEAFF. Here the CDR3 DNA reads TGCGCCAGCAGCCAAGGGGGACACTACACTGAAGCTTTCTTT.

This clone has just one count. The chain recombines TRBV4-2 with TRBJ1-5, with 8 bases matching TRBD1. This CDR3 is built from 15 residues. V shed 2 bases, J shed 3 bases, and the junction held 3 bases outside the gene matches. Germline loops: CDR1 LGHNA, CDR2 YNFKEQ. The DNA of the CDR3 is TGTGCCAGCAGCCAAACAGGGGGGGTCAATCAGCCCCAGCATTTT. Amino acids: CASSQTGGVNQPQHF.